Below, one T cell receptor (beta chain) is given with its context. Generated by immunoSEQ multiplex PCR, the TCRdb table keeps only in-frame clones and is missing some. There are around 180,000 clones in the sample; roughly nine tenths occur only once, and under 2.5% lies in the top ten. This entry belongs to a study of blood T cell repertoires in COVID-19. Trimming stripped 0 bases from V and 2 bases from J, with 13 bases between. This CDR3 contains 16 residues. The germline gives CDR1 MNHEY, CDR2 SVGAGI. Specimen: peripheral blood. The sequence was obtained from an older man with active or convalescent COVID-19. The V call is TRBV6-5, the J call TRBJ2-5; D uncertain. The CDR3, as DNA: TGTGCCAGCAGTTACTCGCTCGACTCAACTCAAGAGACCCAGTACTTC. It is translated as CASSYSLDSTQETQYF.